The T cell receptor beta chain described here comes from a study of monozygotic twins with inflammatory bowel disease (dated by TCRdb to between 2018 and 2021). For the study in its entirety: The complete study included approximately 30 monozygotic twin pairs: 19 IBD-discordant Danish pairs and nine German pairs, of which four were IBD-concordant and five were IBD-discordant. Within discordant pairs, disease-associated traits were sought mainly by comparing IBD patients with their genetically identical healthy co-twins. Each individual had, on average, about 151 000 unique TCRalpha sequences and 181 000 unique TCRbeta sequences available for analysis. The research as a whole found: IBD patients shared fewer clonotypes with other individuals than healthy twins did, most markedly in patients showing signs of disease activity. The results gave no support for a single strong signal or clonotype linked to IBD. Concordant and discordant twins showed no difference in repertoire similarity, possibly because of limited statistical power. TCRbeta repertoire diversity, by inverse Simpson index, was decreased in IBD patients compared with their healthy co-twins. Different T cell subtypes could not be distinguished in the analysis. Because patients received different immunosuppressive treatments, the repertoires may have picked up extra background noise and variability between individuals.

From each donor, a roughly 2.3 ml peripheral blood sample was drawn into PAXgene tubes and stored at -80 degrees C. Total RNA was isolated from whole blood with the PAXgene blood miRNA kit on an automated QIAcube, without T cell sorting. Deep TCRalpha and TCRbeta repertoire profiling with unique molecular barcoding was performed on peripheral blood of monozygotic twin pairs concordant or discordant for inflammatory bowel disease. Smoking habits were recorded for all twin pairs, and individuals were classified as current, former or never smokers. Remarks on this clonotype: Its antigen is still unknown.

There are 15 amino acids in the CDR3, from cysteine to phenylalanine inclusive. No DNA is recorded. Receptor libraries were prepared by 5' RACE. For each TCR library, roughly 3,600 ng of total RNA was used. cDNA was synthesized with SMARTScribe reverse transcriptase in eight separate reactions per sample. During cDNA synthesis, template switching was used to introduce unique molecular identifiers that contained a 6-nucleotide sample barcode. TCRalpha and TCRbeta cDNA was amplified in two nested PCRs of around 15 and 10 cycles, and bead purification was carried out after each PCR. Before amplification, the cDNA was treated with uracil DNA-glycosylase and purified using the QIAquick PCR purification kit. In the second PCR, Illumina TruSeq-compatible adapters and sample-specific barcodes were added. TapeStation and Qubit were used to check library quality and concentration, and 4.5 to 6 ng of each library was pooled. Sequencing of pooled libraries was carried out on an Illumina HiSeq2500 single-index Rapid Run using 2 x 100 bp reads and custom sequencing primers. Per the authors' processing: UMI-based consensus assembly with MiGEC version 1.2.6 was used to correct PCR and sequencing errors. MiXCR version 2.1.1 was used for V(D)J alignment, clonotype assembly and CDR3 extraction. Gene usage, clonotype sharing and MAIT/NKT TCR abundance were normalised by analysing the top 1000, 10 000 and 20 000 clonotypes per sample. After downsampling to 27 000 UMIs, diversity was calculated as the inverse Simpson index using the vegan R package. Paired Mann-Whitney U tests were applied to discordant twin pairs, and Benjamini-Hochberg correction was used for multiple testing. TCRdb reanalyzed the reads, keeping one entry per CDR3 protein sequence and omitting DNA. These V and J calls originate from TCRdb's pipeline instead of the authors' own analysis. The sample's own table lists fewer than 400,000 distinct CDR3 sequences. The biggest ten clones account for over 5% of the sample.

The sample was blood. The receptor comes from a human donor with ulcerative colitis or Crohn's disease, or a healthy co-twin of an affected twin (not recorded which). In this chain, TRBV12-3 or TRBV12-4 is recombined with TRBJ2-3. CDR3 protein: CASSSSSGSTDTQYF.